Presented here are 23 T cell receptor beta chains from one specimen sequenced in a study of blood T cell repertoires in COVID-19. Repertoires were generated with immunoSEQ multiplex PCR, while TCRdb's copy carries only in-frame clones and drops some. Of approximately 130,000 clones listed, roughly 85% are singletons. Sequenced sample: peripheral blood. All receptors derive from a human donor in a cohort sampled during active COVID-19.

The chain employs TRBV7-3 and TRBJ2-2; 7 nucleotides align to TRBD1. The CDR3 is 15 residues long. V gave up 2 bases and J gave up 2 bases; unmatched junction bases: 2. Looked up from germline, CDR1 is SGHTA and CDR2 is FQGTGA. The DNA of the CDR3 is TGTGCCAGCAGCTTATCAGGGGGTAACACCGGGGAGCTGTTTTTT. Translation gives CASSLSGGNTGELFF. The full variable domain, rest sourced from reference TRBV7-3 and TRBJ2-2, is GAGVSQTPSNKVTEKGKYVELRCDPISGHTALYWYRQSLGQGPEFLIYFQGTGAADDSGLPNDRFFAVRPEGSVSTLKIQRTERGDSAVYLCASSLSGGNTGELFFGEGSRLTVL.

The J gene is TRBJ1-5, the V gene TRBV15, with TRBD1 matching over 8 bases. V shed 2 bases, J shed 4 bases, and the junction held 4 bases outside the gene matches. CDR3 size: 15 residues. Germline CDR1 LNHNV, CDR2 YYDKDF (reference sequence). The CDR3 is CATSRQGQANQPQHF. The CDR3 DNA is TGTGCCACCAGCAGACAGGGACAGGCGAATCAGCCCCAGCATTTT.

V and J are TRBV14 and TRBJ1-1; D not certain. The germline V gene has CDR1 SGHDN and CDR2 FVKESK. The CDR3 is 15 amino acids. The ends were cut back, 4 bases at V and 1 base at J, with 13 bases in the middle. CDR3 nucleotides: TGTGCCAGCAGCCCGGTTTTGGGCTCGAACACTGAAGCTTTCTTT. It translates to CASSPVLGSNTEAFF.

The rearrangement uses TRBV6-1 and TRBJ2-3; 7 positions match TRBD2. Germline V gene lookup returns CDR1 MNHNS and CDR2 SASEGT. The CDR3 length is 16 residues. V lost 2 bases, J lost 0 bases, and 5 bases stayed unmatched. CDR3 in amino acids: CASSEMRLASTDTQYF. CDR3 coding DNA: TGTGCCAGCAGTGAAATGAGACTAGCTAGCACAGATACGCAGTATTTT.

For the CDR3, the DNA is TGTGCCAGCAGTGAATGGACAGGGGTTTTTGGCACTGAAGCTTTCTTT. It translates to CASSEWTGVFGTEAFF. The chain joins TRBV6-1 to TRBJ1-1; 9 nucleotides match TRBD1. V dropped 2 bases and J dropped 4; count of bases not matched to a gene: 8. CDR3 length equals 16 residues. Per germline, CDR1 MNHNS and CDR2 SASEGT.

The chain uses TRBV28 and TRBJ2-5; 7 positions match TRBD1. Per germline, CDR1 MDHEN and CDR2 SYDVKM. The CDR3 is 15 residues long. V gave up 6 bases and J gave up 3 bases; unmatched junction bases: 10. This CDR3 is CASSPTGVRKETQYF. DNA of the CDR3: TGTGCCAGCAGCCCTACAGGGGTGAGGAAAGAGACCCAGTACTTC.

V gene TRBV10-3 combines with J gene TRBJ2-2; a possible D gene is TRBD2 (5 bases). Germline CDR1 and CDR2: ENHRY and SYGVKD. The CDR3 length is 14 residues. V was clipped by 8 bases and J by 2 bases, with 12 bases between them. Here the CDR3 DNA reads TGTGCCATCTCCGCTAGCCAAAACACCGGGGAGCTGTTTTTT. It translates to CAISASQNTGELFF.

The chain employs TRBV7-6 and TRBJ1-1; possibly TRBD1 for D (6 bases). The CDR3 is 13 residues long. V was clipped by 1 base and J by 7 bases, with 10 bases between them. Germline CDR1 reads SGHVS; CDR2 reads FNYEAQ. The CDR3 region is CASSLGEGDEAFF. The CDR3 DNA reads TGTGCCAGCAGCTTAGGGGAGGGGGATGAAGCTTTCTTT.

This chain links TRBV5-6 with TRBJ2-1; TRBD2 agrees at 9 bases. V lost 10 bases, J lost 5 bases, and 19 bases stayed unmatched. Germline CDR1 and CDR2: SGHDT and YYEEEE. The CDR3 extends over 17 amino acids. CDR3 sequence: CASRYGVGLAGNNEQFF. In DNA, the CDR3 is TGTGCCTCCCGCTATGGCGTCGGTCTAGCGGGGAACAATGAGCAGTTCTTC. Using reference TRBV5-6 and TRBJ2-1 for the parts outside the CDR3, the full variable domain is DAGVTQSPTHLIKTRGQQVTLRCSPKSGHDTVSWYQQALGQGPQFIFQYYEEEERQRGNFPDRFSGHQFPNYSSELNVNALLLGDSALYLCASRYGVGLAGNNEQFFGPGTRLTVL.

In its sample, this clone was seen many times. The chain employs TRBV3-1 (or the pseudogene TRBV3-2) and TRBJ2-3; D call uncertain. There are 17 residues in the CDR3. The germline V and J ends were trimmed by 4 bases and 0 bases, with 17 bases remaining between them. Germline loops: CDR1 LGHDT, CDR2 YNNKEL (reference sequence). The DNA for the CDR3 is TGTGCCAGCAGCCCCCGCCCCCGCGGAACTAGCACAGATACGCAGTATTTT. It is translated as CASSPRPRGTSTDTQYF.

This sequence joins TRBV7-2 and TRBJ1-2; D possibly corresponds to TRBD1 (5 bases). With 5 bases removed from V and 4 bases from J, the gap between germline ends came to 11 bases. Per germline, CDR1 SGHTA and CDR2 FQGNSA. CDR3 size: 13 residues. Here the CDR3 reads CASSRDRSYGYTF. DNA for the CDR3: TGTGCCAGCAGCCGCGACAGATCCTATGGCTACACCTTC.

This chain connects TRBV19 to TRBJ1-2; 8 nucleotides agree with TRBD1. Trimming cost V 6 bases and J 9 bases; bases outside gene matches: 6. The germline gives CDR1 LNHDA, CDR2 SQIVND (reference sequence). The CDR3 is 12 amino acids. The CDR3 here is CASSRGPGSYTF. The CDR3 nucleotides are TGTGCCAGTAGCAGGGGGCCTGGGAGCTACACCTTC. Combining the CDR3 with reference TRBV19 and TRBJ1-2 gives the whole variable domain DGGITQSPKYLFRKEGQNVTLSCEQNLNHDAMYWYRQDPGQGLRLIYYSQIVNDFQKGDIAEGYSVSREKKESFPLTVTSAQKNPTAFYLCASSRGPGSYTFGSGTRLTVV.

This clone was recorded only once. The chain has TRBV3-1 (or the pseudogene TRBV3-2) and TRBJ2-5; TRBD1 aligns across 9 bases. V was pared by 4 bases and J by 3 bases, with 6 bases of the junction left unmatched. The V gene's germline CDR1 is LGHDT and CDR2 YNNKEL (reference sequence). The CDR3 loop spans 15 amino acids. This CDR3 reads CASSRQGVRKETQYF. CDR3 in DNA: TGTGCCAGCAGCCGACAGGGGGTTCGGAAAGAGACCCAGTACTTC.

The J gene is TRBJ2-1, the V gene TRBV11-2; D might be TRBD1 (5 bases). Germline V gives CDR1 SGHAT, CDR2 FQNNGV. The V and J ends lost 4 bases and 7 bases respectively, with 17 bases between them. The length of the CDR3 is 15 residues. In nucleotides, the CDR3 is TGTGCCAGCAGCTCACCCCCAGGGAATGGGAATGAGCAGTTCTTC. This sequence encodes CASSSPPGNGNEQFF.

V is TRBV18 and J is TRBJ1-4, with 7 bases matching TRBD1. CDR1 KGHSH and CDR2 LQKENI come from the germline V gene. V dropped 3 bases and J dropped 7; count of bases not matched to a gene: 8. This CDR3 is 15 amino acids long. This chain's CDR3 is CASSPGTDIGEKLFF. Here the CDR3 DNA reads TGTGCCAGCTCACCTGGGACAGATATAGGTGAAAAACTGTTTTTT.

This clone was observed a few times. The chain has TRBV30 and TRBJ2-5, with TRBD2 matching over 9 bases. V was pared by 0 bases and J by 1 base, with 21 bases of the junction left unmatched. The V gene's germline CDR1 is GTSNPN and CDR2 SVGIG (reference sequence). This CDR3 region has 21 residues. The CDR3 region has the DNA TGTGCCTGGAGTGTGGTAGCGGGAGTGATTGAGGGTTATTGGACCCAAGAGACCCAGTACTTC. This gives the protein CAWSVVAGVIEGYWTQETQYF.

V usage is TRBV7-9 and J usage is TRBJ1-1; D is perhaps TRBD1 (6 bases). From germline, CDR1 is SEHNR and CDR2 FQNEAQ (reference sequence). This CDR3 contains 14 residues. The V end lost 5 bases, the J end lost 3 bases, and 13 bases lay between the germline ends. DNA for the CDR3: TGTGCCAGCAGCATGCCTCAGGGGTACACTGAAGCTTTCTTT. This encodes CASSMPQGYTEAFF.

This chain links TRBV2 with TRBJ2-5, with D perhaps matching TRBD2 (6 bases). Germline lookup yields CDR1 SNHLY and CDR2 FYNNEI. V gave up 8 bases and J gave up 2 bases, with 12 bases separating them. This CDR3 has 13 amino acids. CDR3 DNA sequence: TGTGCCAGCTCCGGGACTTATCAAGAGACCCAGTACTTC. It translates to CASSGTYQETQYF.

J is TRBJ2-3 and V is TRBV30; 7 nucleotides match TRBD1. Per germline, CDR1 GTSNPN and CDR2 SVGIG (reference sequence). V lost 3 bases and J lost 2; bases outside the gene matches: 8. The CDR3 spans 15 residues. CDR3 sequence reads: CAWSDTGAVTDTQYF. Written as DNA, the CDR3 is TGTGCCTGGAGCGATACAGGGGCAGTCACAGATACGCAGTATTTT.

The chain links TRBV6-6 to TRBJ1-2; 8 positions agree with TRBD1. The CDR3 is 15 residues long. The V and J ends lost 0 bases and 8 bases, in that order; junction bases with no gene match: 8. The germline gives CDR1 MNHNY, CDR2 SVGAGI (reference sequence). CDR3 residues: CASSYSMAQGGGYTF. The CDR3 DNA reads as TGTGCCAGCAGTTACTCGATGGCACAGGGGGGGGGCTACACCTTC.

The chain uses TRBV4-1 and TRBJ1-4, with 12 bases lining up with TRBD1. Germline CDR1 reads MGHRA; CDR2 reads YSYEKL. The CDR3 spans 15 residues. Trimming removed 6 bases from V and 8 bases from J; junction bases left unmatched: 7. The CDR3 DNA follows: TGCGCCAGCAGTCCTACCGGGACAGGGGGCGAAAAACTGTTTTTT. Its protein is CASSPTGTGGEKLFF.

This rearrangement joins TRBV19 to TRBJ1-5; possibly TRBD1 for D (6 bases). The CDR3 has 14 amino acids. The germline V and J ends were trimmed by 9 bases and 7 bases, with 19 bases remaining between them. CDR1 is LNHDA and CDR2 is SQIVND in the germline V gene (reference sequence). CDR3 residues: CASIRQVGYQPQHF. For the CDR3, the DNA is TGTGCCAGCATCAGACAGGTAGGCTACCAGCCCCAGCATTTT.

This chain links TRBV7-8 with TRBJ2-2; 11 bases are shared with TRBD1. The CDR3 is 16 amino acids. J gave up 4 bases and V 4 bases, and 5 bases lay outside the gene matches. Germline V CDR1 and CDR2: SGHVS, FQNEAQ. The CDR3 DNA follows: TGTGCCAGCAGCTATGGGACAGGGGGGGCCACCGGGGAGCTGTTTTTT. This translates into CASSYGTGGATGELFF.